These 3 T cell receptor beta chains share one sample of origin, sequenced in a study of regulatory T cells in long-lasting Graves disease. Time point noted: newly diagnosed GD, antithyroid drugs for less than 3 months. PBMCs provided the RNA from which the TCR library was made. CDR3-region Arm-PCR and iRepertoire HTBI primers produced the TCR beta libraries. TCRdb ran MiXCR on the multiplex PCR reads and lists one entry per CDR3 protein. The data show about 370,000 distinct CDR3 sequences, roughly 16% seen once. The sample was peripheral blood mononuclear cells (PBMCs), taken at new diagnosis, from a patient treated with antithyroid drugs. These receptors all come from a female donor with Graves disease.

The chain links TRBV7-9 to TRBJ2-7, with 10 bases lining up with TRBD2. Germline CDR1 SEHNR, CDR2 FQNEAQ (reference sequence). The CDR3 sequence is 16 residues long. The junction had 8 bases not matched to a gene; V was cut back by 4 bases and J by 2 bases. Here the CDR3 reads CASSSFSGGATYEQYF. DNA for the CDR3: TGTGCCAGCAGCTCCTTCAGCGGGGGGGCTACCTACGAGCAGTACTTC.

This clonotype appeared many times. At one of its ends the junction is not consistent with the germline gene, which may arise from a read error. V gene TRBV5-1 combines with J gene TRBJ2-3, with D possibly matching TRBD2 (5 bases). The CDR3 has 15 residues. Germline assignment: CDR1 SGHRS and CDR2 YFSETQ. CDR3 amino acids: CASSLGASRTDTQYF. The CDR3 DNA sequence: TGTGCCAGCAGCTTGGGAGCTAGCCGCACAGATACGCAGTATTTT.

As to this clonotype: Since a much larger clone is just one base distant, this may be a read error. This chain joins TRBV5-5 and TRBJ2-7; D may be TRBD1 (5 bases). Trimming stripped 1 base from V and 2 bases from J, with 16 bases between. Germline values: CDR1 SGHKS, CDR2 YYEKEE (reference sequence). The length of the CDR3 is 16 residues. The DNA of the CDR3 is TGTGCCAGCAGCTTGAGTGTTGGGGCAGGAACCTACGAGCAGTACTTC. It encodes CASSLSVGAGTYEQYF. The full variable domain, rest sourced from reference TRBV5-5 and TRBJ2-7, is DAGVTQSPTHLIKTRGQQVTLRCSPISGHKSVSWYQQVLGQGPQFIFQYYEKEERGRGNFPDRFSARQFPNYSSELNVNALLLGDSALYLCASSLSVGAGTYEQYFGPGTRLTVT.